Listed below are T cell receptor beta chains from one sample, sequenced in a study of blood T cell repertoires in COVID-19. Measured with immunoSEQ multiplex PCR; TCRdb has only the in-frame clones, and not every one. The data show fewer than 250,000 clones, with 88% seen just once and around 1.6% held by the top ten. Sequencing input: peripheral blood. The receptors come from a man aged 65 to 85 with acute or convalescent COVID-19. CDR3s include the opening cysteine and the closing phenylalanine or tryptophan. A D gene is named only where the DNA matches it firmly. The size entry is marked missing in some rows and otherwise reads once, few, many or a size class.

abundance	v_gene	j_gene	d_gene	CDR3aa	CDR3nt
.	TRBV25-1	TRBJ1-3	TRBD1	CASSAGQGFGNTIYF	TGTGCCAGCAGTGCGGGACAGGGGTTTGGAAACACCATATATTTT
.	TRBV6-1	TRBJ1-5	.	CASSELAGGRISNQPQHF	TGTGCCAGCAGTGAACTCGCTGGGGGCAGAATTAGCAATCAGCCCCAGCATTTT
.	TRBV28	TRBJ1-2	TRBD1	CASRSGQGEGYTF	TGTGCCAGCAGATCCGGACAGGGGGAAGGCTACACCTTC
.	TRBV7-3	TRBJ2-7	TRBD2	CASSQAGGSYEQYF	TGTGCCAGCAGCCAAGCGGGAGGGTCCTACGAGCAGTACTTC
few	TRBV7-2	TRBJ2-3	TRBD2	CASIRGDPGDTQYF	TGTGCCAGCATCCGGGGGGACCCCGGGGATACGCAGTATTTT
.	TRBV7-2	TRBJ1-5	.	CASSLVWGGGNQPQHF	TGTGCCAGCAGCTTAGTTTGGGGAGGCGGGAATCAGCCCCAGCATTTT
.	TRBV19	TRBJ2-2	.	CASSIQGLNTGELFF	TGTGCCAGTAGTATTCAGGGGCTGAACACCGGGGAGCTGTTTTTT
.	TRBV5-1	TRBJ1-3	.	CASSLTGTLTAIYF	TGCGCCAGCAGCTTAACAGGCACGTTGACCGCCATATATTTT
.	TRBV7-2	TRBJ1-1	TRBD1	CASSSGTDERWTEAFF	TGTGCCAGCAGCTCCGGGACAGACGAACGGTGGACTGAAGCTTTCTTT
.	TRBV29-1	TRBJ1-2	TRBD1	CSEGGTGEDGYTF	TGCAGCGAGGGCGGGACAGGGGAGGATGGCTACACCTTC
.	TRBV18	TRBJ2-6	.	CASSPLRDTSSPSGANVLTF	TGTGCCAGCTCACCGCTCCGGGACACCAGCAGTCCCTCTGGGGCCAACGTCCTGACTTTC
.	TRBV27	TRBJ2-7	.	CASSPIGTPLREQYF	TGTGCCAGCAGTCCTATCGGGACACCTTTACGCGAGCAGTACTTC
.	TRBV5-5	TRBJ1-2	TRBD1	CASSLGQGKWNGYTF	TGTGCCAGCAGCCTGGGACAGGGTAAATGGAATGGCTACACCTTC
once	TRBV9	TRBJ2-5	.	CASSVTPTAETQYF	TGTGCCAGCAGCGTGACACCGACAGCGGAGACCCAGTACTTC
.	TRBV6-5	TRBJ1-3	.	CASILGGAENTIYF	TGTGCCAGCATCCTCGGGGGGGCTGAAAACACCATATATTTT
.	TRBV2	TRBJ2-2	TRBD2	CASSDEVSGIGELFF	TGTGCCAGCAGTGATGAAGTTAGCGGGATTGGGGAGCTGTTTTTT
once	TRBV12-5	TRBJ2-1	.	CASMAPLNNEQFF	TGTGCTAGTATGGCCCCGTTGAACAATGAGCAGTTCTTC
.	TRBV5-1	TRBJ2-3	TRBD2	CASSPGLAGLTDTQYF	TGCGCCAGCAGCCCGGGACTAGCGGGATTAACAGATACGCAGTATTTT
.	TRBV28	TRBJ1-2	.	CASSFSGYYGYTF	TGTGCCAGCAGTTTTTCAGGTTACTATGGCTACACCTTC
few	TRBV14	TRBJ2-1	TRBD2	CASRPSGALNEQFF	TGTGCCAGTAGACCTAGCGGAGCCCTCAATGAGCAGTTCTTC
.	TRBV21-1	TRBJ1-1	.	CASSKKPSSHLQGLVNTEAFF	TGTGCCAGCAGCAAAAAACCTTCATCTCATCTTCAGGGGTTAGTGAACACTGAAGCTTTCTTT
.	TRBV5-1	TRBJ2-7	.	CASSLDRAYEQYF	TGCGCCAGCAGCTTGGACAGAGCCTACGAGCAGTACTTC
.	TRBV24-1	TRBJ2-3	.	CATSLGGTDTQYF	TGTGCCACCAGTCTCGGTGGCACAGATACGCAGTATTTT
many	TRBV5-6	TRBJ2-7	.	CASSLSGASYEQYF	TGTGCCAGCAGCTTGTCGGGTGCCTCCTACGAGCAGTACTTC
.	TRBV7-3	TRBJ2-3	TRBD2	CASSLVAGPDTQYF	TGTGCCAGCAGCCTCGTAGCGGGACCAGATACGCAGTATTTT
.	TRBV5-5	TRBJ1-5	.	CASSQQGVNQPQHF	TGTGCCAGCAGTCAACAGGGTGTCAATCAGCCCCAGCATTTT
.	TRBV2	TRBJ2-3	.	CASSTPPGGASTDTQYF	TGTGCCAGCAGCACCCCCCCCGGCGGGGCCAGCACAGATACGCAGTATTTT
.	TRBV6-6	TRBJ2-7	TRBD2	CASSGGLAGNYEQYF	TGTGCCAGCAGCGGGGGACTAGCGGGGAACTACGAGCAGTACTTC
.	TRBV9	TRBJ1-5	TRBD1	CASSAGTVNQPQHF	TGTGCCAGCAGCGCCGGGACAGTCAATCAGCCCCAGCATTTT
.	TRBV7-8	TRBJ2-5	TRBD2	CASSFLSLVGTSAAATQYF	TGTGCCAGCAGCTTCCTGAGTTTGGTAGGGACTAGCGCCGCTGCGACCCAGTACTTC
.	TRBV6-6	TRBJ1-5	.	CASRQFNQPQHF	TGTGCCAGTCGTCAGTTCAATCAGCCCCAGCATTTT
.	TRBV7-8	TRBJ2-2	.	CASSSDSETGELFF	TGTGCCAGCAGCTCGGACAGCGAGACCGGGGAGCTGTTTTTT
.	TRBV5-4	TRBJ2-1	.	CASSQQGDYNEQFF	TGTGCCAGCAGCCAGCAGGGCGACTACAATGAGCAGTTCTTC
.	TRBV15	TRBJ2-7	TRBD2	CATSRDSGSPYEQYF	TGTGCCACCAGCAGAGATAGCGGGAGTCCCTACGAGCAGTACTTC
.	TRBV6-4	TRBJ1-4	.	CASSDRLGPTNEKLFF	TGTGCCAGCAGTGACAGGCTGGGGCCAACTAATGAAAAACTGTTTTTT
.	TRBV30	TRBJ2-5	TRBD2	CAWSPSSSGRAWETQYF	TGTGCCTGGAGTCCATCCTCTAGCGGGAGAGCTTGGGAGACCCAGTACTTC
once	TRBV6-6	TRBJ1-1	TRBD1	CASSPPLSGTVNTEAFF	TGTGCCAGCAGTCCTCCCCTTTCCGGGACAGTGAACACTGAAGCTTTCTTT
.	TRBV19	TRBJ1-1	TRBD1	CASSPRPGTGRTEAFF	TGTGCCAGTAGTCCCCGCCCCGGGACAGGGAGAACTGAAGCTTTCTTT
.	TRBV9	TRBJ2-7	TRBD1	CASSLSGTGGYEQYF	TGTGCCAGCAGCCTCAGCGGGACAGGGGGCTACGAGCAGTACTTC
.	TRBV28	TRBJ1-6	TRBD1	CASSRGGSSYNSPLHF	TGTGCCAGCAGTAGAGGGGGCAGCTCCTATAATTCACCCCTCCACTTT
.	TRBV11-1	TRBJ2-7	TRBD1	CASSHGTAYEQYF	TGTGCCAGCAGCCACGGGACAGCCTACGAGCAGTACTTC
.	TRBV7-7	TRBJ1-3	.	CASSLGNLLSSGNTIYF	TGTGCCAGCAGCTTAGGTAACCTCCTTAGCTCTGGAAACACCATATATTTT
.	TRBV4-2	TRBJ1-1	.	CASSLQAAQVNTEAFF	TGTGCCAGCAGCCTACAAGCAGCCCAGGTGAACACTGAAGCTTTCTTT
.	TRBV28	TRBJ2-7	.	CASSQGVYEQYF	TGTGCCAGCAGTCAAGGGGTCTACGAGCAGTACTTC
.	TRBV28	TRBJ2-2	TRBD2	CASSFGTSGRWNTGELFF	TGTGCCAGCAGTTTCGGGACTAGCGGGAGATGGAACACCGGGGAGCTGTTTTTT
.	TRBV3-1/TRBV3-2	TRBJ2-4	.	CASSQDPSGVNIQYF	TGTGCCAGCAGCCAAGACCCAAGCGGAGTAAACATTCAGTACTTC
.	TRBV28	TRBJ1-6	.	CASSPLDRTNSPLHF	TGTGCCAGCAGTCCCCTGGACAGAACAAATTCACCCCTCCACTTT
.	TRBV28	TRBJ2-1	.	CATIGGTNNNEQFF	TGTGCCACCATCGGGGGGACAAACAACAATGAGCAGTTCTTC